This T cell receptor beta chain was profiled in a study of vaccination effects on CD4 cells after COVID-19. Study results and limitations: Clones of infection and vaccine origin contracted markedly late after vaccination.

The CDR3 is 13 amino acids. J lost 5 bases, V lost 6 bases, and 4 bases had no gene match. In germline, CDR1 is MNHEY, CDR2 SVGAGI. Only in-frame clones appear in the TCRdb table, and some are missing; sequencing was by immunoSEQ multiplex PCR. The data hold around 60,000 clones, with 70% to 80% observed a single time. Before sequencing, viral peptide pools were used by the ViraFEST assay to expand antigen-specific CD4+ T cells. Having been cultured for around nine days, the cells underwent CD4+ T cell isolation. Having tested negative for nucleocapsid antibodies, the vaccine recipients showed no prior SARS-CoV-2 infection. Comments on this clone: What it binds is unknown.

Sample: CD4+ T cells from PBMCs cultured with HCoV-NL63 spike peptides, taken before COVID-19 vaccination. The TCR originated in a human donor who received a COVID-19 vaccine. The rearrangement uses TRBV6-5 and TRBJ2-5; 9 bases map to TRBD1. As DNA, the CDR3 is TGTGCCAGCAGGGGACAGGGTCCGGAGACCCAGTACTTC. It yields the protein CASRGQGPETQYF.